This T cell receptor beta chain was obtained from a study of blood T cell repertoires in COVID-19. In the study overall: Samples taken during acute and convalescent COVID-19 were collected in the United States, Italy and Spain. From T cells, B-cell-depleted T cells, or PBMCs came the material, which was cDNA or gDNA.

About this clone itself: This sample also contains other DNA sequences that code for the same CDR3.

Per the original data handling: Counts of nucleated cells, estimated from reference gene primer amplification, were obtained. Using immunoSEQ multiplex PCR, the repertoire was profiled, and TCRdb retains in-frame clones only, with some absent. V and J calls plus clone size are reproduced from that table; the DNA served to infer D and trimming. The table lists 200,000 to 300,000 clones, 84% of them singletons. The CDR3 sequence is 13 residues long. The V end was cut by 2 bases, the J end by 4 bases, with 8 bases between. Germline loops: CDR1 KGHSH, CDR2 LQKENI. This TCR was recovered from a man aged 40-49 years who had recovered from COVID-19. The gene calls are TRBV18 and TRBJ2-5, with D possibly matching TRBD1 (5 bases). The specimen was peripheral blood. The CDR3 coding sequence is TGTGCCAGCTCACCAGGGCAGGGAGAGACCCAGTACTTC. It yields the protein CASSPGQGETQYF.